What follows are 8 T cell receptor beta chains derived from one specimen sequenced in a study of blood T cell repertoires in COVID-19. This table comes from immunoSEQ multiplex PCR, and its TCRdb copy is limited to in-frame clones, with some not included. The sample gives 200,000 to 250,000 clones, 75% to 90% of which show up once; 3% to 4.5% is in the top ten. Specimen: PBMCs or T cells enriched from blood (not recorded which). These receptor sequences come from a middle-aged woman with acute COVID-19.

V is TRBV9 and J is TRBJ1-2; 7 bases agree with TRBD1. Germline trimming cut 2 bases from V and 2 bases from J; bases unmatched to any gene: 6. CDR3 length equals 15 residues. Per the germline V gene, CDR1 is SGDLS and CDR2 is YYNGEE. The CDR3 sequence is CASSVAGTVNYGYTF. CDR3 bases: TGTGCCAGCAGCGTGGCGGGGACAGTCAACTATGGCTACACCTTC.

The rearrangement uses TRBV10-2 and TRBJ2-7; TRBD2 matches 7 bases. The CDR3 covers 15 residues. With V trimmed by 6 bases and J by 0 bases, 8 bases remained unmatched. Looked up from germline, CDR1 is WSHSY and CDR2 is SAAADI. The CDR3: CASRRAGGNSYEQYV. In DNA form, the CDR3 reads TGCGCCAGCAGGAGGGCCGGGGGGAACTCCTACGAGCAGTACGTC.

The chain couples TRBV4-2 to TRBJ2-2; D is perhaps TRBD2 (5 bases). Germline lookup yields CDR1 LGHNA and CDR2 YNFKEQ. V lost 5 bases and J 4 bases, leaving 14 bases between the germline ends. This CDR3 comprises 15 residues. The chain's CDR3 is CASSSGSSGTGELFF. CDR3 nucleotide sequence: TGTGCCAGCAGCTCGGGGAGCAGTGGCACCGGGGAGCTGTTTTTT.

The chain joins TRBV3-1 (or the pseudogene TRBV3-2) to TRBJ1-2; D remains unclear. V dropped 0 bases and J dropped 2 bases, with 10 bases sitting between them. Germline values: CDR1 LGHDT, CDR2 YNNKEL (reference sequence). This CDR3 region has 15 residues. The CDR3 coding sequence is TGTGCCAGCAGCCAAGATCGAGCGGTAAACTATGGCTACACCTTC. Amino acid sequence: CASSQDRAVNYGYTF.

This CDR3 is CASSQDWGQNQPQHF. DNA of the CDR3: TGTGCCAGCAGCCAAGACTGGGGCCAAAATCAGCCCCAGCATTTT. This sequence joins TRBV3-1 (or the pseudogene TRBV3-2) and TRBJ1-5, with TRBD1 as a possible D gene (5 bases). The CDR3 length is 15 residues. V dropped 0 bases and J dropped 4 bases, with 10 bases sitting between them. Germline loops: CDR1 LGHDT, CDR2 YNNKEL (reference sequence).

The gene calls are TRBV5-1 and TRBJ2-1, with D possibly being TRBD2 (5 bases). The CDR3 sequence is 14 residues long. Germline values: CDR1 SGHRS, CDR2 YFSETQ. V gave up 0 bases and J gave up 9 bases, with 13 bases separating them. The CDR3 here is CASSLARSGTEQFF. Written as DNA, the CDR3 is TGCGCCAGCAGCTTGGCCAGGAGCGGCACTGAGCAGTTCTTC.

This clone is a singleton in its sample. The CDR3 nucleotides read TGTGCCAGCAGCGACACGAACGGGGGGTGGAACACTGAAGCTTTCTTT. It codes for CASSDTNGGWNTEAFF. The chain employs TRBV5-4 and TRBJ1-1; tentative D call: TRBD1 (5 bases). In germline, CDR1 is SGHNT, CDR2 YYREEE (reference sequence). The ends were cut back, 4 bases at V and 1 base at J, with 17 bases in the middle. The CDR3 is 16 residues long.

J is TRBJ2-7 and V is TRBV18; 10 bases match TRBD2. CDR3 length: 14 residues. Trimming at V came to 1 base and at J to 6 bases, leaving 3 bases not matched to a gene. The germline CDR1 and CDR2 sequences are KGHSH and LQKENI. CDR3 sequence (DNA): TGTGCCAGCTCACCACGAGCGGGGGGGCGCGAGCAGTACTTC. Translating it yields CASSPRAGGREQYF.